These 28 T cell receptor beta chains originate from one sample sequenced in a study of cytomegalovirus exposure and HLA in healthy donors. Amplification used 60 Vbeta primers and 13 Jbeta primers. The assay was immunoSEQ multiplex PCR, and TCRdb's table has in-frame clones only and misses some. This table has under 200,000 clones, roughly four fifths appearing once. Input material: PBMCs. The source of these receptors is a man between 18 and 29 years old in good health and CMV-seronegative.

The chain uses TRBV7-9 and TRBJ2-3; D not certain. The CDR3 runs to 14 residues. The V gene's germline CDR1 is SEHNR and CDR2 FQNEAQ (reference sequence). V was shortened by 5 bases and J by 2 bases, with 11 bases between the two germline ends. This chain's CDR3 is CASSPQVITDTQYF. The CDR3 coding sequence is TGTGCCAGCAGCCCCCAGGTCATCACAGATACGCAGTATTTT.

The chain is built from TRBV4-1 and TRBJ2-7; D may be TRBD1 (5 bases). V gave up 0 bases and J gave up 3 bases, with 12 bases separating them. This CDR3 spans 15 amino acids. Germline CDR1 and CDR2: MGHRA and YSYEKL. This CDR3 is CASSQEGQKFYEQYF. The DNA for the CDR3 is TGCGCCAGCAGCCAAGAGGGGCAGAAATTCTACGAGCAGTACTTC.

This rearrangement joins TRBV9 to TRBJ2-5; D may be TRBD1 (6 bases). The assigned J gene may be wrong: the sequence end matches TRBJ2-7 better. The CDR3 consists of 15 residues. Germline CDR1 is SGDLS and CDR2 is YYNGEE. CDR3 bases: TGTGCCAGCAGCGTAGACGGACAGCCGAGGGGCGAGCAGTACTTC. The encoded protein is CASSVDGQPRGEQYF.

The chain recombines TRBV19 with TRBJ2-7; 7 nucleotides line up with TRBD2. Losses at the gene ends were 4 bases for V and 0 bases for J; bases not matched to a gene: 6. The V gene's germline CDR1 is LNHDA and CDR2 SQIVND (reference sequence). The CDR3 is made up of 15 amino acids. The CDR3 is CASSTLAARSYEQYF. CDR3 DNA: TGTGCCAGTAGTACCCTAGCGGCACGCTCCTACGAGCAGTACTTC.

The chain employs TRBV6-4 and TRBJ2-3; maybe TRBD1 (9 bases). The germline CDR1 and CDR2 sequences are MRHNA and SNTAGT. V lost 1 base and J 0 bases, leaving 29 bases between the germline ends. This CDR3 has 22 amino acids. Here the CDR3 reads CASSDYRGRSIGRGPSTDTQYF. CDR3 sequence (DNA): TGTGCCAGCAGTGACTACAGGGGGCGAAGTATCGGGAGGGGGCCTAGCACAGATACGCAGTATTTT.

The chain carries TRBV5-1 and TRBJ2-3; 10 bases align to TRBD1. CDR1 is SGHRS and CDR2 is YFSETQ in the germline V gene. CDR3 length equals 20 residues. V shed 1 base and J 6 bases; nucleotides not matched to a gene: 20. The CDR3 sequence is CASSLPHLRTDRGQGDTQYF. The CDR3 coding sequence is TGCGCCAGCAGCTTGCCCCATCTCAGGACCGACAGGGGGCAAGGTGATACGCAGTATTTT. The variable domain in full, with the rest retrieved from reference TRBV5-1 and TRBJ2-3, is KAGVTQTPRYLIKTRGQQVTLSCSPISGHRSVSWYQQTPGQGLQFLFEYFSETQRNKGNFPGRFSGRQFSNSRSEMNVSTLELGDSALYLCASSLPHLRTDRGQGDTQYFGPGTRLTVL.

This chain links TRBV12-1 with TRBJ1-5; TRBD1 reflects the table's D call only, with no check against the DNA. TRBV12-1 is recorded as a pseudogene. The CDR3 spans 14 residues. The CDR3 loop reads CASSSDRGNQPQHF. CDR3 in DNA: TGTGCCAGCAGCTCCGACAGAGGCAATCAGCCCCAGCATTTT.

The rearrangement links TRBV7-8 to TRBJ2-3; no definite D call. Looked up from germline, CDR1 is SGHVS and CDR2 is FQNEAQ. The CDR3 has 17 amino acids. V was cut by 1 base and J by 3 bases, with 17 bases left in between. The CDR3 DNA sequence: TGTGCCAGCAGCTTAGAACTCGGTCTCCTGCGAACAGATACGCAGTATTTT. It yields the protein CASSLELGLLRTDTQYF.

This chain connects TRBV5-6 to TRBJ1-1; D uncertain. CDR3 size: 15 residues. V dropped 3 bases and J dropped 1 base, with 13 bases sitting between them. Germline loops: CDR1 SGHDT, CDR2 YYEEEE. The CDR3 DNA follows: TGTGCCAGCAGCTGGCCCCACACCTCGAACACTGAAGCTTTCTTT. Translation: CASSWPHTSNTEAFF.

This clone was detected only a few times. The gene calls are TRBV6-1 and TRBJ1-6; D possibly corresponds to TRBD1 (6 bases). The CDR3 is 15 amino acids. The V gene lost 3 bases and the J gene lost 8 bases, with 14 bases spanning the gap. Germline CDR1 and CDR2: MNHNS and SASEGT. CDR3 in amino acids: CASSEDRTLDSPLHF. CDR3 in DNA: TGTGCCAGCAGTGAGGACAGAACTTTGGATTCACCCCTCCACTTT.

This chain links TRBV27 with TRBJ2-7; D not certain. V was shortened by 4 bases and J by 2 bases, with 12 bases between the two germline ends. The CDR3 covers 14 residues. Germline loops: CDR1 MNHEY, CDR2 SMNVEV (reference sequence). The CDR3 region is CASSWAERTYEQYF. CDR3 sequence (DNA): TGTGCCAGCAGTTGGGCAGAGAGAACCTACGAGCAGTACTTC.

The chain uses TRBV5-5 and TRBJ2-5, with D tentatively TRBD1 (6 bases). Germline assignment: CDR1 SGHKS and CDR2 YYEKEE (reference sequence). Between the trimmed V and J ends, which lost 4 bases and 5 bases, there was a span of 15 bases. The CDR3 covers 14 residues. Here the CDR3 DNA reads TGTGCCAGCAGCACCCTCGGACAGACGGAGACCCAGTACTTC. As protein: CASSTLGQTETQYF.

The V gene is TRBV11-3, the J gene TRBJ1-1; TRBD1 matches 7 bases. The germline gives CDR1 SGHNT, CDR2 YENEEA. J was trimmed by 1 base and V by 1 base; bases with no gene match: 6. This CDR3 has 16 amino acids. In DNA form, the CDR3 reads TGTGCCAGCAGCTTAGGCTTTCGACAGGGGAACACTGAAGCTTTCTTT. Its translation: CASSLGFRQGNTEAFF.

CDR3 sequence reads: CARSPDYECEQFF. The CDR3 coding sequence is TGTGCCAGAAGCCCGGACTATGAGTGTGAGCAGTTCTTC. This chain links TRBV5-3 with TRBJ2-1, with D tentatively TRBD2 (6 bases). TRBV5-3 is recorded as an ORF, its role being uncertain. The CDR3 is made up of 13 amino acids. Trimming shortened V by 4 bases and J by 9 bases, and 14 bases separated the two germline ends.

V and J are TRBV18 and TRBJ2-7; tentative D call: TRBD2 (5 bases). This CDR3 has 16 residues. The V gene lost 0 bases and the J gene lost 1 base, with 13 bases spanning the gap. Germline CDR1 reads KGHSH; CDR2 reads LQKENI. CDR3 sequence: CASSPPPTSGSYEQYF. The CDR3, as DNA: TGTGCCAGCTCACCACCGCCGACATCGGGGTCCTACGAGCAGTACTTC. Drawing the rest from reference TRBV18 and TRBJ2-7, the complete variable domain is NAGVMQNPRHLVRRRGQEARLRCSPMKGHSHVYWYRQLPEEGLKFMVYLQKENIIDESGMPKERFSAEFPKEGPSILRIQQVVRGDSAAYFCASSPPPTSGSYEQYFGPGTRLTVT.

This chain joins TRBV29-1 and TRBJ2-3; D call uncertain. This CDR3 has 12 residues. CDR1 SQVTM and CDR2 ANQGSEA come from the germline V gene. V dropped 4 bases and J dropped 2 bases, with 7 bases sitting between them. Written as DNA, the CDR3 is TGCAGCGTTGGCGACAACACAGATACGCAGTATTTT. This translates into CSVGDNTDTQYF.

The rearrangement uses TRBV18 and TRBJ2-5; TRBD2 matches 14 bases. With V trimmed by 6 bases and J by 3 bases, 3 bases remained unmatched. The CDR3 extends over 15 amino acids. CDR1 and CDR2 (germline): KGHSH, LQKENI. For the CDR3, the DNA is TGTGCCAGCTCCCCGGGACTAGCGGGAGAAGAGACCCAGTACTTC. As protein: CASSPGLAGEETQYF.

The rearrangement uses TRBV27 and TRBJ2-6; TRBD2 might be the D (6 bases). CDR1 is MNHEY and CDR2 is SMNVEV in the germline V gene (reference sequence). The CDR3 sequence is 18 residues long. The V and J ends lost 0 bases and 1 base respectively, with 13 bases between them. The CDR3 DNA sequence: TGTGCCAGCAGTTTATCCCCTAGCGCCCCGTCTGGGGCCAACGTCCTGACTTTC. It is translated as CASSLSPSAPSGANVLTF.

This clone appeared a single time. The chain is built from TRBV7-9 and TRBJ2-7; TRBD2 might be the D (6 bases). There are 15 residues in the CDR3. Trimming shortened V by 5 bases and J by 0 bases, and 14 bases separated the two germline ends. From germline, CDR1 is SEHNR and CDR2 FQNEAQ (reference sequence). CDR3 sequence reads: CASSLEGESSYEQYF. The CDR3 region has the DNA TGTGCCAGCAGCCTGGAGGGAGAGAGCTCCTACGAGCAGTACTTC.

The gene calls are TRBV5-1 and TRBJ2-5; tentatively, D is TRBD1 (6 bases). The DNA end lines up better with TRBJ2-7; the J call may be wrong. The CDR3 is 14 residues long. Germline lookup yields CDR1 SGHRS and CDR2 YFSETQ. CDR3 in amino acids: CASTEGQFSYEQYF. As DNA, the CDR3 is TGCGCCAGCACAGAAGGACAGTTCTCCTACGAGCAGTACTTC.

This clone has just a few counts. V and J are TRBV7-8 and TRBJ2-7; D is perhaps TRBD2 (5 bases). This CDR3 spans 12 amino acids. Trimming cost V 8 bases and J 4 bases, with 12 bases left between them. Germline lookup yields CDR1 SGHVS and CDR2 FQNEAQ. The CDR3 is CASLGGLYEQYF. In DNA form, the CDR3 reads TGTGCCAGCCTAGGAGGCTTGTACGAGCAGTACTTC.

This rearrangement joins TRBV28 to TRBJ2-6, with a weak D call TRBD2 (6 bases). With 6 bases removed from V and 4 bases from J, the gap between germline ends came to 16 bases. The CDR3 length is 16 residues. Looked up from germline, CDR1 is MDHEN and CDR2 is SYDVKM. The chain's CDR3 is CASRRPGDSGANVLTF. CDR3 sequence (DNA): TGTGCCAGCAGACGACCGGGAGACTCAGGGGCCAACGTCCTGACTTTC.

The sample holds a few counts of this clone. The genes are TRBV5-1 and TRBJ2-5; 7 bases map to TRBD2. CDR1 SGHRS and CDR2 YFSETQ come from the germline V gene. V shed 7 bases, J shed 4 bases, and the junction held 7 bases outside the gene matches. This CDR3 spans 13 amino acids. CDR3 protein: CASGGTIAETQYF. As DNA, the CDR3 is TGCGCCAGCGGGGGGACTATAGCAGAGACCCAGTACTTC.

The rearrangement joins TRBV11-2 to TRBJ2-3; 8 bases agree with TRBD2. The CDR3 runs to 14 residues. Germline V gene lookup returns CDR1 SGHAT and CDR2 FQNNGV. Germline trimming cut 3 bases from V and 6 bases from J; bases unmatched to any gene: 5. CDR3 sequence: CASSFGTSVDTQYF. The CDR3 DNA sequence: TGTGCCAGCAGCTTTGGGACTAGTGTGGATACGCAGTATTTT.

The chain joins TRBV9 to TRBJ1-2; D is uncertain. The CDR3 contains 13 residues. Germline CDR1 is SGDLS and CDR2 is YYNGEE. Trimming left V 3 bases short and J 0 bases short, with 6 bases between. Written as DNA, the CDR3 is TGTGCCAGCAGCGCCAGGCCTAACTATGGCTACACCTTC. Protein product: CASSARPNYGYTF.

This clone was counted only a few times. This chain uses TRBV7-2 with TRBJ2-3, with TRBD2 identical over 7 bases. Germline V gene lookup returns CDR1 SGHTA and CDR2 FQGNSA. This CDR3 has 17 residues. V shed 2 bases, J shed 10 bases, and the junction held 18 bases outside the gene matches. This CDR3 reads CASSLTGDLGGGRAQYF. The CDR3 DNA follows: TGTGCCAGCAGCTTAACAGGTGACCTTGGAGGAGGGAGGGCGCAGTATTTT.

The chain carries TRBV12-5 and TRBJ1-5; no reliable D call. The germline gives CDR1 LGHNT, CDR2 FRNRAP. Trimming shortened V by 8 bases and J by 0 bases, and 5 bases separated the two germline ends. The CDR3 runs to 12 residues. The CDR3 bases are TGTGCTAGTCAAAATAGCAATCAGCCCCAGCATTTT. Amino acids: CASQNSNQPQHF.

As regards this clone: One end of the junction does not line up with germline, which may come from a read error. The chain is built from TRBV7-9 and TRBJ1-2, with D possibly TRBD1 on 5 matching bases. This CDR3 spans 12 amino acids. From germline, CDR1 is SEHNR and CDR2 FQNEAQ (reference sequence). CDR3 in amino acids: CSSSSGGYGYTF. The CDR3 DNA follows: TGTTCCAGCAGCTCGGGGGGCTATGGCTACACCTTC.